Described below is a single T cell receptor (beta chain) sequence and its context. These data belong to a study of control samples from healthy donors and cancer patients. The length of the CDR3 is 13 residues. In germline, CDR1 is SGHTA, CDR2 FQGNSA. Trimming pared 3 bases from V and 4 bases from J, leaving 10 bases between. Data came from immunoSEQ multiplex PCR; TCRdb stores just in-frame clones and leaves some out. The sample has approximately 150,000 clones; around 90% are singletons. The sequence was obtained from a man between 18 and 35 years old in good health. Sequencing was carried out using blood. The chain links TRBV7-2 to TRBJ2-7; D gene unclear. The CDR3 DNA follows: TGTGCCAGCAGCTTCGGTAGAAGTTACGAGCAGTACTTC. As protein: CASSFGRSYEQYF. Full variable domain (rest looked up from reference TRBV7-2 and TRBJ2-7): GAGVSQSPSNKVTEKGKDVELRCDPISGHTALYWYRQSLGQGLEFLIYFQGNSAPDKSGLPSDRFSAERTGGSVSTLTIQRTQQEDSAVYLCASSFGRSYEQYFGPGTRLTVT.